This is a list of T cell receptor beta chains from one sample in a study of shared clonotypes between healthy human individuals. The repertoire was sequenced with immunoSEQ multiplex PCR; TCRdb's copy has only in-frame clones and lacks some. The sample includes 2 million to 2.5 million clones, under 97% of them seen just once. Sequencing was done on a sample of naive CD4+ T cells sorted from blood. The receptors here all came from a young man in good health. Both conserved end residues are part of each CDR3. A D gene is named only where the DNA matches it firmly. Not every row has a clone size; where given, it reads once, few, many or a size class.

>TRBJ2-5|TRBD1|TRBV9|few
TGTGCCAGCAGCGTAGAGGGGGCCCAAGAGACCCAGTACTTC
CASSVEGAQETQYF
>TRBJ2-3|TRBD1|TRBV29-1|NA
TGCAGCGTCCAAGGACAGGGCACAGATACGCAGTATTTT
CSVQGQGTDTQYF
>TRBJ1-1|TRBD1|TRBV2|once
TGTGCCAGCAGGGACCAGGGGGCGAGCACTGAAGCTTTCTTT
CASRDQGASTEAFF
>TRBJ1-6|NA|TRBV6-5|NA
TGTGCCAGCACTCGGGGGGATTCACCCCTCCACTTT
CASTRGDSPLHF
>TRBJ2-6|NA|TRBV7-2|NA
TGTGCCAGCAGCTTCGCAGGGTCCGGGGCCAACGTCCTGACTTTC
CASSFAGSGANVLTF
>TRBJ2-5|NA|TRBV27|NA
TGTGCCAGCAGTTTATCCCAGGGCCCATGGGCCCAGTACTTC
CASSLSQGPWAQYF
>TRBJ1-4|NA|TRBV6-5|NA
TGTGCCAGCAGCCCGCCAGATGGACGGGGAGTAAAACTGTTTTTT
CASSPPDGRGVKLFF
>TRBJ2-5|NA|TRBV5-8|NA
TGTGCCAGCAGCGGGAATCAGAGAGTTGTGTACCAAGAGACCCAGTACTTC
CASSGNQRVVYQETQYF
>TRBJ2-6|NA|TRBV5-1|NA
TGCGCCAGCAGCTTGGGTGTCAGCACTGGGGCCAACGTCCTGACTTTC
CASSLGVSTGANVLTF
>TRBJ2-3|TRBD2|TRBV10-3|NA
TGTGCCATCAGTACTAGCGCCTCTAGCACAGATACGCAGTATTTT
CAISTSASSTDTQYF
>TRBJ1-2|NA|TRBV7-9|NA
TGTGCCAGCAGCTTAGGTTCAGGGAGTGGGAGCTACACCTTC
CASSLGSGSGSYTF
>TRBJ2-6|NA|TRBV6-6|NA
TGTGCCAGCATTAAGGACTCTGGGGCCAACGTCCTGACTTTC
CASIKDSGANVLTF
>TRBJ1-6|NA|TRBV19|NA
TGTGCCAGTAGGCAGGATTCTAATTCACCCCTCCACTTT
CASRQDSNSPLHF
>TRBJ2-7|NA|TRBV7-8|NA
TGTGCCAGCAGCCTACCGCCGGGACCACTTTACGAGCAGTACTTC
CASSLPPGPLYEQYF
>TRBJ2-2|TRBD2|TRBV5-1|NA
TGCGCCAGCAGCCCCCGGACTAGCGGGAGGCCCACCGGGGAGCTGTTTTTT
CASSPRTSGRPTGELFF
>TRBJ1-2|NA|TRBV7-2|NA
TGTGCCAGTACAACAGGGTCCAACTATGGCTACACCTTC
CASTTGSNYGYTF
>TRBJ2-5|NA|TRBV18|NA
TGTGCCAGCAACACAGGGATACAAGAGACCCAGTACTTC
CASNTGIQETQYF
>TRBJ2-5|NA|TRBV27|NA
TGTGCCAGCAGTTTATTCAGGACCGATCAAGAGACCCAGTACTTC
CASSLFRTDQETQYF
>TRBJ2-5|TRBD2|TRBV11-2|NA
TGTGCCAGCAGCCGCGGACTAGCGGGAGGGGAGACCCAGTACTTC
CASSRGLAGGETQYF
>TRBJ1-6|NA|TRBV30|NA
TGTGCCTGGAGTGGGACAGCGAATAATTCACCCCTCCACTTT
CAWSGTANNSPLHF
>TRBJ2-2|NA|TRBV4-3|NA
TGCGCCAGCAGCCAACGGGCCCCGAGCTACGGGGAGCTGTTTTTT
CASSQRAPSYGELFF
>TRBJ2-2|NA|TRBV19|NA
TGTGCCAGTAGGCGCGAAACCGGGGAGCTGTTTTTT
CASRRETGELFF
>TRBJ2-7|NA|TRBV10-3|NA
TGTGCCATCAGTGGGAATGTCGAGCAGTACTTC
CAISGNVEQYF
>TRBJ1-3|NA|TRBV11-2|NA
TGTGCCAGCAGCCCCACCGGAGTCTCTGGAAACACCATATATTTT
CASSPTGVSGNTIYF
>TRBJ1-1|NA|TRBV29-1|NA
TGCAGCGTTGGTTCGTCTCACACTGAAGCTTTCTTT
CSVGSSHTEAFF
>TRBJ1-5|NA|TRBV6-1|NA
TGTGCCAGCAGCGAACCGGGACGAAGTTTGGATTTT
CASSEPGRSLDF
>TRBJ1-6|TRBD1|TRBV5-1|NA
TGCGCCAGCAGCCCGGACAGGAACGATTCACCCCTCCACTTT
CASSPDRNDSPLHF
>TRBJ2-3|TRBD2|TRBV9|NA
TGTGCCAGCAGCGTAGGAGCGGGAGGTCCTGGAGATACGCAGTATTTT
CASSVGAGGPGDTQYF
>TRBJ2-1|TRBD2|TRBV19|NA
TGTGCCAGTAGTATCGAAGCGGGAGGGCCCTACAATGAGCAGTTCTTC
CASSIEAGGPYNEQFF
>TRBJ2-7|NA|TRBV29-1|NA
TGCAGCGTTCAGGACAGCTACGAGCAGTACTTC
CSVQDSYEQYF
>TRBJ2-7|NA|TRBV19|NA
TGTGCCAGTAGTATAGACCCGACTATATACGAGCAGTACTTC
CASSIDPTIYEQYF
>TRBJ2-2|NA|TRBV9|NA
TGTGCCAGCAGCGTAGGCGGAATGAACACCGGGGAGCTGTTTTTT
CASSVGGMNTGELFF
>TRBJ1-2|NA|TRBV4-3|NA
TGCGCCAGCAGCCAAGACCCCAATTATGGCTACACCTTC
CASSQDPNYGYTF
>TRBJ2-1|TRBD1|TRBV6-6|once
TGTGCCAGCAGTTACCCTACAGGGGGCGGTGGCAATGAGCAGTTCTTC
CASSYPTGGGGNEQFF
>TRBJ2-7|TRBD1|TRBV28|once
TGTGCCAGCAACTTGGGACAGCCAACCTTTTACGAGCAGTACTTC
CASNLGQPTFYEQYF
>TRBJ2-7|NA|TRBV21-1|NA
TGTGCCAGCAGCCTCCGGGGACAGGACTCCTACGAGCAGTACTTC
CASSLRGQDSYEQYF
>TRBJ1-6|NA|TRBV11-3|NA
TGTGCCAGCAGCTTAGTGCCGGGACCCCTCCACTTT
CASSLVPGPLHF
>TRBJ2-7|TRBD1|TRBV25-1|NA
TGTGCCAGCAGTGTGTCAGGGACAGGGGGCGATAGGTACTTC
CASSVSGTGGDRYF
>TRBJ2-7|NA|TRBV12-1|NA
TGTGCCAGCACTGTCCCGGACAGGGGGCCCCCCGAGCAGTACTTC
CASTVPDRGPPEQYF
>TRBJ2-1|TRBD1|TRBV12-5|NA
TGTGCTAGTGGCTTCGACAGGGGGCTCTACAATGAGCAGTTCTTC
CASGFDRGLYNEQFF
>TRBJ1-6|TRBD1|TRBV6-5|NA
TGTGCCAGCAGTTTCCTAATAACAGGGGATTCACCCCTCCACTTT
CASSFLITGDSPLHF
>TRBJ2-2|NA|TRBV2|NA
TGTGCCAGCAGTGAAGATAGGAAAAACACCGGGGAGCTGTTTTTT
CASSEDRKNTGELFF
>TRBJ1-2|TRBD1|TRBV5-6|NA
TGTGCCAGCAGCCTCGCCGGGACAGGGGCCTATGGCTACACCTTC
CASSLAGTGAYGYTF
>TRBJ2-7|NA|TRBV4-1|NA
TGCGCCAGCAGCCAAGAGGGGGCGGCAGGGACTCACTACGAGCAGTACTTC
CASSQEGAAGTHYEQYF
>TRBJ2-5|NA|TRBV7-2|NA
TGTGCCAGCGGCAGGGGACAAGAGACCCAGTACTTC
CASGRGQETQYF
>TRBJ2-2|NA|TRBV11-2|few
TGTGCCAGCAGCTCTCGCGGGACGGGCACCGGGGAGCTGTTTTTT
CASSSRGTGTGELFF
>TRBJ2-1|NA|TRBV6-5|NA
TGTGCCAGCCGCCAGGCGCCTACCACCGATGAGCAGTTCTTC
CASRQAPTTDEQFF
>TRBJ1-1|TRBD1|TRBV27|NA
TGTGCCAGCATGGGGACAGGGTTAGGCACTGAAGCTTTCTTT
CASMGTGLGTEAFF
>TRBJ1-2|NA|TRBV28|NA
TGTGCCAGCAGTTCCCCCAACTACAGAGGCTATGGCTACACCTTC
CASSSPNYRGYGYTF
>TRBJ1-6|TRBD1|TRBV2|NA
TGTGCCAGCAGTGAAGCCCAGGGGGGGAATTCACCCCTCCACTTT
CASSEAQGGNSPLHF
>TRBJ2-7|TRBD1|TRBV6-1|NA
TGTGCCAGCAGTAGACAGGGCCTTTCCTACGAGCAGTACTTC
CASSRQGLSYEQYF